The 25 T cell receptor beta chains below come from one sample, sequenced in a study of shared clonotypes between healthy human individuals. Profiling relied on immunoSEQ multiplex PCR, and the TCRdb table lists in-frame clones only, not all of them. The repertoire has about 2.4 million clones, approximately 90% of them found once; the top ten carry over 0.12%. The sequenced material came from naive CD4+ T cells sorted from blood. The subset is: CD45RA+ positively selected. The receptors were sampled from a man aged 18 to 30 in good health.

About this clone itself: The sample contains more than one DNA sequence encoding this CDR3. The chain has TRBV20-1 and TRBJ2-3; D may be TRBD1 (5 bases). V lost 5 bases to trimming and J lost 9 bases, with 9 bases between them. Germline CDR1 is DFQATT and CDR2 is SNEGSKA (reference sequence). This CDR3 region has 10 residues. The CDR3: CSADRGTQYF. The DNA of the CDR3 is TGCAGTGCTGACAGAGGCACGCAGTATTTT.

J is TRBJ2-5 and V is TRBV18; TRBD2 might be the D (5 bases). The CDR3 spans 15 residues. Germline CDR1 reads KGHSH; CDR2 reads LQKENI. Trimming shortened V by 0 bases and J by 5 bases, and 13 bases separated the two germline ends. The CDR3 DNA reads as TGTGCCAGCTCACCACCGCTGCGGGCCGAGGAGACCCAGTACTTC. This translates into CASSPPLRAEETQYF.

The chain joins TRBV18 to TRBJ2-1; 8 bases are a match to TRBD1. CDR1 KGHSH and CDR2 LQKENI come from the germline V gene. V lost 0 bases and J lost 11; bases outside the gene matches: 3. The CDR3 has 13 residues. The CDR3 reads CASSPPGTGKQFF. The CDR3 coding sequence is TGTGCCAGCTCACCACCCGGGACAGGCAAGCAGTTCTTC. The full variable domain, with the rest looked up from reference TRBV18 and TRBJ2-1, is NAGVMQNPRHLVRRRGQEARLRCSPMKGHSHVYWYRQLPEEGLKFMVYLQKENIIDESGMPKERFSAEFPKEGPSILRIQQVVRGDSAAYFCASSPPGTGKQFFGPGTRLTVL.

The CDR3 loop reads CASMRGRNSGANVLTF. The CDR3 nucleotides are TGCGCCAGCATGAGGGGGCGGAACTCTGGGGCCAACGTCCTGACTTTC. The chain carries TRBV10-2 and TRBJ2-6; 7 nucleotides align to TRBD1. Germline V gene lookup returns CDR1 WSHSY and CDR2 SAAADI. Unmatched junction bases numbered 6, after V lost 7 bases and J lost 0 bases. The CDR3 covers 16 residues.

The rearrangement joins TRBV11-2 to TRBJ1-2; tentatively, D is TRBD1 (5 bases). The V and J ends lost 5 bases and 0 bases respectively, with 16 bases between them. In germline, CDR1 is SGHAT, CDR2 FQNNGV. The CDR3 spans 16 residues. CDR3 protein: CASSTVKGPANYGYTF. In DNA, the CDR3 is TGTGCCAGCAGCACCGTAAAGGGACCGGCTAACTATGGCTACACCTTC.

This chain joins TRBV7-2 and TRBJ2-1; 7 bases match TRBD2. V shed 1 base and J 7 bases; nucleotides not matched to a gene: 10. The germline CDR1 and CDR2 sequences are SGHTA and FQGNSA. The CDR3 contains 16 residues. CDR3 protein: CASSLGSRERRNEQFF. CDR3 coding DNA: TGTGCCAGCAGCTTAGGTTCGCGGGAGAGGAGAAATGAGCAGTTCTTC.

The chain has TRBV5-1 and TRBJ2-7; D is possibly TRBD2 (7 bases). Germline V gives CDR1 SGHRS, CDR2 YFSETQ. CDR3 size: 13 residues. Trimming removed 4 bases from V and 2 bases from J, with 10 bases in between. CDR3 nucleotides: TGCGCCAGCAGCCCGCGGGGGCCCTACGAGCAGTACTTC. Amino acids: CASSPRGPYEQYF.

The CDR3 reads CASRPRTGDNEKLFF. CDR3 nucleotides: TGTGCCAGCAGACCTAGGACAGGTGATAATGAAAAACTGTTTTTT. This chain links TRBV6-1 with TRBJ1-4; the match to TRBD1 covers 7 bases. Germline CDR1 and CDR2: MNHNS and SASEGT. V was pared by 6 bases and J by 4 bases, with 8 bases of the junction left unmatched. This CDR3 spans 15 amino acids.

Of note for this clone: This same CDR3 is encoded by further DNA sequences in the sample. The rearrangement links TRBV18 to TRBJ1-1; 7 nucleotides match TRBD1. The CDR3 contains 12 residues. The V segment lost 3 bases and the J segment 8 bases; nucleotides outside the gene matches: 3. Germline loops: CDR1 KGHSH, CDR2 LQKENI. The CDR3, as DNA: TGTGCCAGCTCACCTACAGGGGTAGAAGCTTTCTTT. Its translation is CASSPTGVEAFF.

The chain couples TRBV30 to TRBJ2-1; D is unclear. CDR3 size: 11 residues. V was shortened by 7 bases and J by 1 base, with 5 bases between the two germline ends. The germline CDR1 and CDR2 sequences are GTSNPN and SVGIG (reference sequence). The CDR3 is CASRSYNEQFF. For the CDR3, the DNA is TGTGCCTCTCGGTCCTACAATGAGCAGTTCTTC.

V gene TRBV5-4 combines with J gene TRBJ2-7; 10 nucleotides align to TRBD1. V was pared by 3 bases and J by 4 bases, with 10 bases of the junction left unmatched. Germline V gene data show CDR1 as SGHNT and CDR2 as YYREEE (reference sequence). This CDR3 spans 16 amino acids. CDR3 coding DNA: TGTGCCAGCAGCTCACGGACAGGGGGTGAATTTTACGAGCAGTACTTC. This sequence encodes CASSSRTGGEFYEQYF.

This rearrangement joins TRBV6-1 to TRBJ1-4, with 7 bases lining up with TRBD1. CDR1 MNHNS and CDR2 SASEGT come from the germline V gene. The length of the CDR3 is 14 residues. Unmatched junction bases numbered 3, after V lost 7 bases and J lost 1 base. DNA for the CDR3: TGTGCCAGCAACCGACAGGGAACTAATGAAAAACTGTTTTTT. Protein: CASNRQGTNEKLFF.

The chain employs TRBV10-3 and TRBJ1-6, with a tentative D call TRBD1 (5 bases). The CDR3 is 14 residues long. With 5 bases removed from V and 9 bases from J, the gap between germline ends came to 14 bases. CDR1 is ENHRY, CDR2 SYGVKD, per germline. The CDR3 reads CAISNTGTGSPLHF. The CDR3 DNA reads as TGTGCCATCAGTAATACGGGGACGGGTTCACCCCTCCACTTT.

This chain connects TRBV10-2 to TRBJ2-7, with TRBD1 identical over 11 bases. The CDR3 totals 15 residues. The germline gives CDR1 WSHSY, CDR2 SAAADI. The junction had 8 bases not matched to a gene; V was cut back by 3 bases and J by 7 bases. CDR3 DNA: TGCGCCAGCAGTGATAAAGGACAGGGGGCGGGGGAGCAGTACTTC. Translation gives CASSDKGQGAGEQYF.

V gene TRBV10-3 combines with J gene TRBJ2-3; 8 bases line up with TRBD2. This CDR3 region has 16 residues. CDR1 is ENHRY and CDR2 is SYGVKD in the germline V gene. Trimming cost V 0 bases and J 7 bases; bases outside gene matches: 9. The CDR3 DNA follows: TGTGCCATCAGTGAGTCGACGGGACTAGTCGTCAATACGCAGTATTTT. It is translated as CAISESTGLVVNTQYF.

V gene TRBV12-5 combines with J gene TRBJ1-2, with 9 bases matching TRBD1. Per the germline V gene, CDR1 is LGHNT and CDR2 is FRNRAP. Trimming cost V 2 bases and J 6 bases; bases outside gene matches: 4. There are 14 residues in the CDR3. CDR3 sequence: CASGLPTGGDGYTF. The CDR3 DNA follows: TGTGCTAGTGGTTTGCCGACAGGGGGGGATGGCTACACCTTC.

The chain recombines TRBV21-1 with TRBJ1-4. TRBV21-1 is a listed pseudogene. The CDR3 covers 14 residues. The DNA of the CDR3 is TGTGCCAGGACTACCGGGAGAATAAATGAAAAACTGTTTTTT. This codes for CARTTGRINEKLFF.

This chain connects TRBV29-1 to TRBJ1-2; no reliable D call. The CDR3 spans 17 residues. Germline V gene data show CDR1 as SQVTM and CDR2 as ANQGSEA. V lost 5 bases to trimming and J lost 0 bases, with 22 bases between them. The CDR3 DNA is TGCAGCGTTTTGAAGGACCTTACTCTGGGCTCTAACTATGGCTACACCTTC. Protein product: CSVLKDLTLGSNYGYTF.

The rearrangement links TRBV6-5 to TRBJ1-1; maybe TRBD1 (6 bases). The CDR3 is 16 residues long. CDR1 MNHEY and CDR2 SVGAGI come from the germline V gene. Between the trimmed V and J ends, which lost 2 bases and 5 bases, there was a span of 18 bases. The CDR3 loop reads CASSYRMTGRLTEAFF. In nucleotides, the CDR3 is TGTGCCAGCAGTTACCGTATGACAGGTCGTCTAACTGAAGCTTTCTTT.

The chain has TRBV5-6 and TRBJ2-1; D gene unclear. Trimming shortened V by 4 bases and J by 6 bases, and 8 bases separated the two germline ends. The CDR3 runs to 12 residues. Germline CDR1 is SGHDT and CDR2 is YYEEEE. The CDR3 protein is CASSPLSNEQFF. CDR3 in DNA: TGTGCCAGCAGCCCCCTGAGCAATGAGCAGTTCTTC.

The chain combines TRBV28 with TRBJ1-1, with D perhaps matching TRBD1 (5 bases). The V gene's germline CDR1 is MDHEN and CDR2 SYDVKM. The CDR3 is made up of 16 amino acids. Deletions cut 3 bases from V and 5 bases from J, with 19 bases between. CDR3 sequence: CASSFRLGEIRTEAFF. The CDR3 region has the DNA TGTGCCAGCAGTTTCCGTTTAGGGGAAATAAGAACTGAAGCTTTCTTT.

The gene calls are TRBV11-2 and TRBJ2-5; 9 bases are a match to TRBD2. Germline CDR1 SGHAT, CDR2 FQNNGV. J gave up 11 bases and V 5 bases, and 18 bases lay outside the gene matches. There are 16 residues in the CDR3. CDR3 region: CASSGGAGGPWIIQYF. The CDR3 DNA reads TGTGCCAGCAGCGGAGGCGCGGGAGGGCCCTGGATTATTCAGTACTTC.

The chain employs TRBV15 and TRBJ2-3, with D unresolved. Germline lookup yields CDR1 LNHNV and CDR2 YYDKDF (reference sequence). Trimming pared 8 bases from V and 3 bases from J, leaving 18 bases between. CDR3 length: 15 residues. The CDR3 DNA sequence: TGTGCCACCCACCAGAGAGGAATAGGGACAGATACGCAGTATTTT. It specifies CATHQRGIGTDTQYF.

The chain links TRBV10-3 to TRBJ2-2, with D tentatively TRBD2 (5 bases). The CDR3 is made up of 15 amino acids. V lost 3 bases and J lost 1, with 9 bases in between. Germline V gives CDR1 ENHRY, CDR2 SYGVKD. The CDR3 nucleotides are TGTGCCATCAGTGAATGGGCGGGGAACACCGGGGAGCTGTTTTTT. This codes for CAISEWAGNTGELFF.

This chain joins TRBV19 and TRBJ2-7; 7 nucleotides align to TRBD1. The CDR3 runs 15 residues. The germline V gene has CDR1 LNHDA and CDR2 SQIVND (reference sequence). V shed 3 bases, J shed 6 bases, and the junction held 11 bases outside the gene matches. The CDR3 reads CASSMAPRGSAEQYF. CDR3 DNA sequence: TGTGCCAGTAGTATGGCCCCCAGGGGGAGTGCCGAGCAGTACTTC.